This TCR beta chain derives from a study of Ad26.COV2.S vaccination and SARS-CoV-2 variants. Treatment given: over 15 received Ad26.COV2.S at low or high dose, single or two shots; roughly five received placebo; per-sample allocation not given. Day 63 following the first vaccine or placebo injection was when the samples were taken. Germline V gene data show CDR1 as MNHEY and CDR2 as SMNVEV (reference sequence). The CDR3 length is 13 residues. Trimming took off 0 bases at V and 5 bases at J, with 7 bases between the two ends. Libraries were prepared by immunoSEQ multiplex PCR; TCRdb keeps only in-frame clonotypes and omits some of them. The repertoire includes some 340,000 clones, around four fifths of them detected once, and 2% to 2.5% sits in the top ten.

J is TRBJ1-2 and V is TRBV27, with a tentative D call TRBD1 (5 bases). Source: peripheral blood, taken in a trial of Ad26.COV2.S vaccine versus placebo. The clonotype was recovered from a person aged 18 to 59 who received the Ad26.COV2.S COVID-19 vaccine or a placebo. CDR3 nucleotide sequence: TGTGCCAGCAGTTTATCCCGACAGTATGGCTACACCTTC. Protein sequence: CASSLSRQYGYTF.